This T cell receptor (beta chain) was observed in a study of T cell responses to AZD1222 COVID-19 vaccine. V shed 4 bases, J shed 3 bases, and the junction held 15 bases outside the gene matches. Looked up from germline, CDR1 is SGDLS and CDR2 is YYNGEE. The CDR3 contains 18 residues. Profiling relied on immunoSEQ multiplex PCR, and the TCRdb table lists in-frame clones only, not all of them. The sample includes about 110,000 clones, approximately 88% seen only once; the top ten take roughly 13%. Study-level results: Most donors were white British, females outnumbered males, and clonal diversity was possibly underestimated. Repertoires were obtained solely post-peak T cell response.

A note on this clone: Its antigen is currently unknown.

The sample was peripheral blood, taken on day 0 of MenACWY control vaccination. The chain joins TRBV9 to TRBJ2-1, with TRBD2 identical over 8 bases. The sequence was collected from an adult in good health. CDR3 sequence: CASSSALIAGTSYNEQFF. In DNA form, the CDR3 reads TGTGCCAGCAGCTCTGCTTTGATAGCGGGGACTAGCTACAATGAGCAGTTCTTC.